These 22 T cell receptor beta chains came from one sample sequenced in a study of T cell responses to AZD1222 COVID-19 vaccine. TCRdb's table, derived via immunoSEQ multiplex PCR, lists solely in-frame clones and lacks some. The data contain 70,000 to 90,000 clones, approximately 78% of them seen just once; the ten biggest clones take up around 21%. The sample in question was peripheral blood, obtained on day 0 of AZD1222 vaccination. These TCRs come from an adult in good health.

The chain is built from TRBV7-2 and TRBJ1-5, with D unclear. The CDR3 has 15 residues. The V end lost 2 bases, the J end lost 0 bases, and 8 bases lay between the germline ends. Germline V gene lookup returns CDR1 SGHTA and CDR2 FQGNSA. CDR3 sequence reads: CASSLLQNSNQPQHF. The CDR3 coding sequence is TGTGCCAGCAGCTTACTTCAGAATAGCAATCAGCCCCAGCATTTT.

The chain couples TRBV29-1 to TRBJ2-2; 7 nucleotides match TRBD1. The CDR3 has 14 amino acids. Per the germline V gene, CDR1 is SQVTM and CDR2 is ANQGSEA. With V trimmed by 6 bases and J by 1 base, 5 bases remained unmatched. This CDR3 reads CSVPRQGNTGELFF. CDR3 sequence (DNA): TGCAGCGTCCCGAGACAGGGGAACACCGGGGAGCTGTTTTTT.

CDR3 sequence: CASSRHADSSYEQYF. The CDR3 nucleotides read TGTGCCAGCAGTCGACATGCGGATAGCTCCTACGAGCAGTACTTC. The chain carries TRBV6-5 and TRBJ2-7; no firm D call. This CDR3 is built from 15 residues. V was cut by 5 bases and J by 0 bases, with 14 bases left in between. CDR1 is MNHEY and CDR2 is SVGAGI in the germline V gene.

The gene calls are TRBV6-5 and TRBJ2-3; D is undetermined. This CDR3 is 11 amino acids long. Trimming stripped 4 bases from V and 3 bases from J, with 2 bases between. Germline lookup yields CDR1 MNHEY and CDR2 SVGAGI. CDR3: CASSSTDTQYF. Here the CDR3 DNA reads TGTGCCAGCAGTTCGACAGATACGCAGTATTTT.

The V and J genes are TRBV5-1 and TRBJ2-7, with TRBD2 matching over 7 bases. Germline loops: CDR1 SGHRS, CDR2 YFSETQ. Losses at the gene ends were 6 bases for V and 0 bases for J; bases not matched to a gene: 9. The CDR3 covers 15 residues. This CDR3 reads CASTGGDGVSYEQYF. The CDR3 DNA follows: TGCGCCAGCACTGGGGGGGACGGGGTCTCCTACGAGCAGTACTTC.

As regards this clone: A junction boundary mismatches the germline segment, possibly from a read error. This rearrangement joins TRBV3-1 (or the pseudogene TRBV3-2) to TRBJ2-7; 7 positions agree with TRBD1. The germline V gene encodes CDR1 LGHDT and CDR2 YNNKEL (reference sequence). This CDR3 is 14 amino acids long. The CDR3 region is CASSQNRGSDEQYF. In nucleotides, the CDR3 is TGTGCCAGCAGCCAGAACAGGGGCTCCGACGAGCAGTACTTC.

This clone showed up just a few times. The V call is TRBV5-1, the J call TRBJ2-6, with TRBD2 matching 15 bases. V lost 4 bases and J lost 0; bases outside the gene matches: 5. The CDR3 is 19 residues long. CDR1 and CDR2 from the germline V gene are SGHRS and YFSETQ. The CDR3 nucleotides are TGCGCCAGCAGCCCCACGGGACTAGCGGGAGGCTCTGGGGCCAACGTCCTGACTTTC. This gives the protein CASSPTGLAGGSGANVLTF.

J is TRBJ2-3 and V is TRBV9, with 10 bases fitting TRBD2. The germline CDR1 and CDR2 sequences are SGDLS and YYNGEE. The CDR3 extends over 17 amino acids. V dropped 1 base and J dropped 4; count of bases not matched to a gene: 9. CDR3 nucleotides: TGTGCCAGCAGCGTAAGGCTAGCGGGAGTACTCGCAGATACGCAGTATTTT. Translating it yields CASSVRLAGVLADTQYF.

The CDR3 bases are TGTGCCACCAGCAGAAGCAGGGGGCCCTCCTACGAGCAGTACTTC. This gives the protein CATSRSRGPSYEQYF. The J gene is TRBJ2-7, the V gene TRBV15; TRBD1 agrees at 8 bases. The CDR3 length is 15 residues. V was clipped by 2 bases and J by 0 bases; unmatched bases: 3. CDR1 is LNHNV, CDR2 YYDKDF, per germline (reference sequence).

The V call is TRBV19, the J call TRBJ1-5, with no clear D. This CDR3 is built from 14 residues. V was shortened by 3 bases and J by 11 bases, with 17 bases between the two germline ends. Germline CDR1 LNHDA, CDR2 SQIVND (reference sequence). The CDR3 reads CASSIGQIQLAQHF. CDR3 bases: TGTGCCAGTAGTATCGGTCAAATCCAGCTGGCCCAGCATTTT.

This clone was counted only a few times. V gene TRBV28 combines with J gene TRBJ2-5; D might be TRBD1 (5 bases). Germline CDR1 and CDR2: MDHEN and SYDVKM. V lost 6 bases and J lost 0, with 17 bases in between. CDR3 size: 16 residues. In nucleotides, the CDR3 is TGTGCCAGCAGATTCACCTCCCGGACATACCAAGAGACCCAGTACTTC. It codes for CASRFTSRTYQETQYF.

This chain joins TRBV5-1 and TRBJ1-1; TRBD1 aligns across 9 bases. There are 14 residues in the CDR3. V dropped 4 bases and J dropped 0; count of bases not matched to a gene: 1. Looked up from germline, CDR1 is SGHRS and CDR2 is YFSETQ. CDR3: CASSRDRVNTEAFF. CDR3 DNA sequence: TGCGCCAGCAGCCGGGACAGGGTGAACACTGAAGCTTTCTTT.

The sample holds one count of this clone. V is TRBV7-9 and J is TRBJ2-5, with D maybe TRBD2 (5 bases). The CDR3 is 12 residues long. The germline V gene encodes CDR1 SEHNR and CDR2 FQNEAQ (reference sequence). The V end lost 11 bases, the J end lost 2 bases, and 12 bases lay between the germline ends. In DNA form, the CDR3 reads TGTGCCGGGAGTACCGAACAAGAGACCCAGTACTTC. This codes for CAGSTEQETQYF.

The chain couples TRBV29-1 to TRBJ2-7, with TRBD1 identical over 8 bases. Germline assignment: CDR1 SQVTM and CDR2 ANQGSEA. The trim removed 5 bases at V and 6 bases at J, leaving 9 bases unmatched. The CDR3 runs to 13 residues. The chain's CDR3 is CSVQQGVLVEQYF. The CDR3 DNA sequence: TGCAGCGTTCAACAGGGGGTATTAGTCGAGCAGTACTTC.

V usage is TRBV4-1 and J usage is TRBJ2-5; 11 positions agree with TRBD2. Germline V CDR1 and CDR2: MGHRA, YSYEKL. The CDR3 is 20 residues long. Trimming at V came to 0 bases and at J to 5 bases, leaving 17 bases not matched to a gene. This CDR3 is CASSQERTLASGRYGETQYF. The CDR3 DNA follows: TGCGCCAGCAGCCAAGAGAGAACCCTGGCTAGCGGGAGGTACGGGGAGACCCAGTACTTC.

This clone was counted a single time. The CDR3 protein is CASSSWGYEQYF. DNA of the CDR3: TGTGCCAGCAGCTCCTGGGGCTACGAGCAGTACTTC. The chain recombines TRBV3-1 (or the pseudogene TRBV3-2) with TRBJ2-7; D is unresolved. Trimming took 5 bases from V and 3 from J, leaving 8 bases between them. The CDR3 sequence is 12 residues long. CDR1 LGHDT and CDR2 YNNKEL come from the germline V gene (reference sequence).

The chain couples TRBV4-3 to TRBJ2-3, with D unresolved. V shed 2 bases and J shed 2 bases, with 11 bases lying between them. The germline V gene has CDR1 LGHNA and CDR2 YSLEER. The CDR3 contains 15 residues. In DNA form, the CDR3 reads TGCGCCAGCAGCCAACAGGCCTGGACCACAGATACGCAGTATTTT. Translated, it gives CASSQQAWTTDTQYF.

J is TRBJ1-2 and V is TRBV23-1; D not certain. TRBV23-1 is annotated as an ORF whose role is uncertain. Trimming stripped 0 bases from V and 6 bases from J, with 17 bases between. This CDR3 is 16 amino acids long. The CDR3 DNA is TGCGCCAGCAGTCAATCCCTCCTACAAAGGATGGATGGCTACACCTTC. Protein sequence: CASSQSLLQRMDGYTF.

The chain has TRBV28 and TRBJ2-3; the match to TRBD2 covers 8 bases. Losses at the gene ends were 4 bases for V and 4 bases for J; bases not matched to a gene: 4. CDR3 length: 14 amino acids. The germline V gene encodes CDR1 MDHEN and CDR2 SYDVKM. The CDR3 sequence: CASSWTSFADTQYF. As DNA, the CDR3 is TGTGCCAGCAGTTGGACTAGCTTCGCAGATACGCAGTATTTT.

This clone was seen only once. This sequence joins TRBV7-9 and TRBJ2-3, with D unclear. CDR1 and CDR2 from the germline V gene are SEHNR and FQNEAQ (reference sequence). V gave up 5 bases and J gave up 4 bases, with 7 bases separating them. The CDR3 contains 12 residues. The CDR3 DNA follows: TGTGCCAGCAGCCCCACACCAGATACGCAGTATTTT. This sequence encodes CASSPTPDTQYF.

This clone was counted once. The gene calls are TRBV7-8 and TRBJ2-5; possibly TRBD2 for D (6 bases). Per the germline V gene, CDR1 is SGHVS and CDR2 is FQNEAQ. This CDR3 comprises 14 residues. The V gene lost 1 base and the J gene lost 7 bases, with 13 bases spanning the gap. For the CDR3, the DNA is TGTGCCAGCAGCTTAGAAGAGGGTAGCGGGACCCAGTACTTC. It codes for CASSLEEGSGTQYF.

In its sample, this clone was seen once. The rearrangement links TRBV18 to TRBJ1-2; D gene unclear. In germline, CDR1 is KGHSH, CDR2 LQKENI. There are 13 residues in the CDR3. V dropped 2 bases and J dropped 5 bases, with 9 bases sitting between them. As DNA, the CDR3 is TGTGCCAGCTCACCATCTCCCGAGTATGGCTACACCTTC. Protein: CASSPSPEYGYTF.